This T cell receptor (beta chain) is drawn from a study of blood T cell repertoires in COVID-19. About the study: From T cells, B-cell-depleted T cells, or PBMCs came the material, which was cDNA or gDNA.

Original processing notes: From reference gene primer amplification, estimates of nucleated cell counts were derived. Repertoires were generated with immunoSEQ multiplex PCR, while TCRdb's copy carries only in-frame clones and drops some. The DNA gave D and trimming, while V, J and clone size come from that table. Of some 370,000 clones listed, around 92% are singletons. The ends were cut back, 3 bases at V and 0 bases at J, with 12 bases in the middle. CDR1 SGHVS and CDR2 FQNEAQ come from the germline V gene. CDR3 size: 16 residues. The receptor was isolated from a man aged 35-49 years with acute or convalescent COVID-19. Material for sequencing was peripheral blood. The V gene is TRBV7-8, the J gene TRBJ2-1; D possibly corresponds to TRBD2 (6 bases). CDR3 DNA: TGTGCCAGCAGCTTGGGACTTGCCGACTCCTACAATGAGCAGTTCTTC. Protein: CASSLGLADSYNEQFF.